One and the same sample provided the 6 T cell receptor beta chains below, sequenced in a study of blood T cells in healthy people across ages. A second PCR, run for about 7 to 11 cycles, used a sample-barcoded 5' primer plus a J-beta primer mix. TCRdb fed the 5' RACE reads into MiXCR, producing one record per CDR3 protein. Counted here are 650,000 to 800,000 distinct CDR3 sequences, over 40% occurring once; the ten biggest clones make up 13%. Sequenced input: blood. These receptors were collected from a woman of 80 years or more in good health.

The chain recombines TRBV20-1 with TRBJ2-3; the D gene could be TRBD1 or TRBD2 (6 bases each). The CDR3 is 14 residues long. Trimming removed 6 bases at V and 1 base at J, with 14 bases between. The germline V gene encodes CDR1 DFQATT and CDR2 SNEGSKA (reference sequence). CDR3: CSALRGGGTDTQYF. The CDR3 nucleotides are TGCAGTGCCCTCAGGGGAGGTGGCACAGATACGCAGTATTTT.

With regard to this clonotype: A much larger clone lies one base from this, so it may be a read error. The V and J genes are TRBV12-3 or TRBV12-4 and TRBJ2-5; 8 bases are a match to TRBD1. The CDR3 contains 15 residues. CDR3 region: CTSSKRTGGRETQYF. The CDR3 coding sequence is TGTACCAGCAGCAAGAGAACAGGGGGGAGGGAGACCCAGTACTTC.

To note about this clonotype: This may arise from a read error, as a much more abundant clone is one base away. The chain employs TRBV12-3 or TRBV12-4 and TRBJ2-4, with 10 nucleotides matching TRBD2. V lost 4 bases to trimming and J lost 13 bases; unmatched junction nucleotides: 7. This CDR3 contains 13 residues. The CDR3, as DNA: TGTGCCAGCAGTTCTAGCGGGAGAGGCAAGCAGTACTTC. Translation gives CASSSSGRGKQYF.

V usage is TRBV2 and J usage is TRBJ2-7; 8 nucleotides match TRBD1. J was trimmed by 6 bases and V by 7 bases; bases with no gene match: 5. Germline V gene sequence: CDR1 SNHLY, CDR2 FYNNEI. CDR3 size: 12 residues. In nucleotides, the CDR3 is TGTGCCAGCAATACAGGGGGGTGCGAGCAGTACTTC. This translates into CASNTGGCEQYF.

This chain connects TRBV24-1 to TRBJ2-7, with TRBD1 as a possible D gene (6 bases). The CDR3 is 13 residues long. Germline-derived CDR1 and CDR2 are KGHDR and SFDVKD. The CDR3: CTARDTVTYEQYF. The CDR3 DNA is TGTACCGCCAGGGACACGGTTACCTACGAGCAGTACTTC.

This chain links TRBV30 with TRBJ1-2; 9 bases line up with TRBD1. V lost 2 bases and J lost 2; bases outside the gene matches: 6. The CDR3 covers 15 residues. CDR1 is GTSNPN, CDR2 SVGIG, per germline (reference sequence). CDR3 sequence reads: CAWSPGTGKNYGYTF. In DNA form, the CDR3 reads TGTGCCTGGAGTCCTGGGACAGGGAAAAACTATGGCTACACCTTC.